These 26 T cell receptor beta chains were sequenced from one sample in a study of blood T cell repertoires in COVID-19. The data were produced by immunoSEQ multiplex PCR, yet TCRdb's version contains in-frame clones alone and is incomplete. This sample has 60,000 to 100,000 clones, with around nine tenths found just once. Sequenced material: peripheral blood. Every receptor here comes from a man over 45 with active COVID-19.

J is TRBJ2-7 and V is TRBV5-4; possible D gene TRBD1, 5 bases. Germline V lookup: CDR1 SGHNT, CDR2 YYREEE (reference sequence). The CDR3 length is 14 residues. Trimming removed 0 bases at V and 0 bases at J, with 7 bases between. The CDR3 sequence is CASSLGQSSYEQYF. DNA for the CDR3: TGTGCCAGCAGCTTGGGACAGAGCTCCTACGAGCAGTACTTC.

This chain connects TRBV10-3 to TRBJ1-1, with D maybe TRBD1 (6 bases). Trimming removed 0 bases from V and 7 bases from J, with 12 bases in between. The CDR3 covers 14 residues. The germline V gene has CDR1 ENHRY and CDR2 SYGVKD. CDR3 sequence reads: CAISESAGENEAFF. For the CDR3, the DNA is TGTGCCATCAGTGAGTCCGCAGGGGAAAATGAAGCTTTCTTT.

This chain links TRBV7-9 with TRBJ2-1; D is perhaps TRBD2 (5 bases). Germline V gene lookup returns CDR1 SEHNR and CDR2 FQNEAQ (reference sequence). With 5 bases removed from V and 6 bases from J, the gap between germline ends came to 14 bases. CDR3 size: 14 residues. The CDR3 DNA sequence: TGTGCCAGCAGCCTGAACACTAGGCCCAATGAGCAGTTCTTC. Translated, it gives CASSLNTRPNEQFF.

The chain carries TRBV27 and TRBJ2-2; tentatively, D is TRBD2 (6 bases). Trimming shortened V by 3 bases and J by 4 bases, and 12 bases separated the two germline ends. The CDR3 spans 15 residues. In germline, CDR1 is MNHEY, CDR2 SMNVEV (reference sequence). This chain's CDR3 is CASSFGTELTGELFF. The CDR3 nucleotides read TGTGCCAGCAGTTTTGGGACTGAACTCACCGGGGAGCTGTTTTTT.

The CDR3 bases are TGTGCCAGCAGGACCAGGGGGCTGGACACTGAAGCTTTCTTT. Protein product: CASRTRGLDTEAFF. This chain connects TRBV6-5 to TRBJ1-1; TRBD1 matches 8 bases. J was trimmed by 3 bases and V by 6 bases; bases with no gene match: 6. CDR1 is MNHEY and CDR2 is SVGAGI in the germline V gene. CDR3 size: 14 residues.

V and J are TRBV5-5 and TRBJ2-7; 11 nucleotides line up with TRBD2. From germline, CDR1 is SGHKS and CDR2 YYEKEE (reference sequence). CDR3 length: 17 amino acids. Trimming took 8 bases from V and 3 from J; bases not matched to a gene: 16. This chain's CDR3 is CARKDLAGGRWFYEQYF. The DNA for the CDR3 is TGTGCCAGGAAGGATCTAGCGGGGGGCAGGTGGTTCTACGAGCAGTACTTC.

V and J are TRBV13 and TRBJ2-7; D remains ambiguous. This CDR3 contains 13 residues. V lost 0 bases to trimming and J lost 0 bases, with 3 bases between them. Looked up from germline, CDR1 is PRHDT and CDR2 is FYEKMQ (reference sequence). The CDR3 here is CASSLGSSYEQYF. For the CDR3, the DNA is TGTGCCAGCAGCTTAGGGAGCTCCTACGAGCAGTACTTC.

This chain uses TRBV5-4 with TRBJ2-3; TRBD2 aligns across 8 bases. CDR3 length: 17 amino acids. Germline assignment: CDR1 SGHNT and CDR2 YYREEE (reference sequence). The V segment lost 0 bases and the J segment 3 bases; nucleotides outside the gene matches: 9. The chain's CDR3 is CASSLVFAGGGTDTQYF. CDR3 coding DNA: TGTGCCAGCAGCTTGGTTTTTGCGGGAGGTGGGACAGATACGCAGTATTTT.

This clone was recorded once. This rearrangement joins TRBV5-1 to TRBJ1-2; 9 bases are a match to TRBD1. This CDR3 contains 15 residues. Germline CDR1 is SGHRS and CDR2 is YFSETQ. Germline trimming cut 5 bases from V and 1 base from J; bases unmatched to any gene: 6. The CDR3 DNA sequence: TGCGCCAGCAGATACCGGACAGGGGTTAACTATGGCTACACCTTC. Translating gives CASRYRTGVNYGYTF.

The gene calls are TRBV12-5 and TRBJ2-5; 13 bases line up with TRBD2. Per germline, CDR1 LGHNT and CDR2 FRNRAP. The V segment lost 4 bases and the J segment 4 bases; nucleotides outside the gene matches: 3. The CDR3 sequence is 15 residues long. As DNA, the CDR3 is TGTGCTAGTGGTTCACTAGCGGGAGGGCCAGAGACCCAGTACTTC. Translating gives CASGSLAGGPETQYF.

The V gene is TRBV25-1, the J gene TRBJ2-1, with 9 nucleotides matching TRBD2. The ends lost 4 bases at V and 9 bases at J; junction bases unmatched: 4. Per the germline V gene, CDR1 is MGHDK and CDR2 is SYGVNS. The CDR3 spans 13 residues. The CDR3 region is CASSAGTSTEQFF. The CDR3 DNA reads TGTGCCAGCAGTGCCGGGACTAGCACTGAGCAGTTCTTC. The full variable domain, with the rest looked up from reference TRBV25-1 and TRBJ2-1, is EADIYQTPRYLVIGTGKKITLECSQTMGHDKMYWYQQDPGMELHLIHYSYGVNSTEKGDLSSESTVSRIRTEHFPLTLESARPSHTSQYLCASSAGTSTEQFFGPGTRLTVL.

The chain carries TRBV9 and TRBJ1-2; possible D gene TRBD1, 5 bases. The CDR3 totals 15 residues. V lost 0 bases, J lost 4 bases, and 13 bases lay in between. CDR1 SGDLS and CDR2 YYNGEE come from the germline V gene. The CDR3 protein is CASSVGPTALYGYTF. CDR3 nucleotide sequence: TGTGCCAGCAGCGTAGGCCCGACAGCGCTCTATGGCTACACCTTC.

V usage is TRBV28 and J usage is TRBJ2-6; 9 bases line up with TRBD1. J was trimmed by 0 bases and V by 6 bases; bases with no gene match: 0. Per the germline V gene, CDR1 is MDHEN and CDR2 is SYDVKM. This CDR3 is built from 15 residues. CDR3 coding DNA: TGTGCCAGCAGGGGACAGGGCTCTGGGGCCAACGTCCTGACTTTC. This sequence encodes CASRGQGSGANVLTF.

This chain links TRBV21-1 with TRBJ2-3; no DNA check was done on the table's D call, TRBD1. TRBV21-1 counts as a pseudogene. CDR3 length: 17 residues. CDR3 bases: TGTGCCAGCAGCCCCCGTCGGACAGCTTATCCGTCGGATACGCAGTATTTT. Protein sequence: CASSPRRTAYPSDTQYF.

V usage is TRBV24-1 and J usage is TRBJ2-5; 8 bases line up with TRBD2. With V trimmed by 5 bases and J by 6 bases, 10 bases remained unmatched. CDR1 is KGHDR and CDR2 is SFDVKD in the germline V gene. This CDR3 comprises 15 residues. The DNA for the CDR3 is TGTGCCACCAGTGCGGAACGGGGGGGCATAAAGACCCAGTACTTC. Its translation: CATSAERGGIKTQYF.

V gene TRBV5-1 combines with J gene TRBJ1-1; D is unclear. The CDR3 runs to 13 residues. Trimming took 4 bases from V and 0 from J, leaving 7 bases between them. Germline CDR1 reads SGHRS; CDR2 reads YFSETQ. CDR3 nucleotide sequence: TGCGCCAGCAGCACCGACATGAACACTGAAGCTTTCTTT. Its translation is CASSTDMNTEAFF.

The count of this clone is one. The chain is built from TRBV28 and TRBJ2-4, with 8 bases that match TRBD1. With V trimmed by 4 bases and J by 10 bases, 6 bases remained unmatched. The CDR3 is 13 amino acids. Germline V gives CDR1 MDHEN, CDR2 SYDVKM. The CDR3 nucleotides read TGTGCCAGCAGTTCCGGACAGGGAGGTATTCAGTACTTC. Protein sequence: CASSSGQGGIQYF.

The chain combines TRBV21-1 with TRBJ2-3; the table calls TRBD1, which could not be checked here. TRBV21-1 is a listed pseudogene. The CDR3 is 18 amino acids. CDR3 nucleotides: TGTGCCAGCAGCAAATCCGGGACAGGGAGCGTTTGCACAGATACGCAGTATTTT. Its protein product is CASSKSGTGSVCTDTQYF.

The chain links TRBV7-6 to TRBJ1-4, with 10 bases lining up with TRBD1. Germline-derived CDR1 and CDR2 are SGHVS and FNYEAQ. Losses at the gene ends were 5 bases for V and 10 bases for J; bases not matched to a gene: 10. There are 15 residues in the CDR3. In DNA form, the CDR3 reads TGTGCCAGCAGCATGGGGGGACAGGGGCTAGGAAAACTGTTTTTT. It codes for CASSMGGQGLGKLFF.

Of note for this clone: Compared with germline, one end of the junction differs, possibly owing to a read error. The rearrangement joins TRBV6-6 to TRBJ1-2, with a weak D call TRBD1 (6 bases). CDR1 MNHNY and CDR2 SVGAGI come from the germline V gene (reference sequence). The CDR3 extends over 16 amino acids. CDR3 sequence reads: CASFPNGQGSKYGYTF. In DNA form, the CDR3 reads TGTGCCAGCTTTCCCAACGGGCAGGGGTCTAAGTATGGCTACACCTTC.

The chain uses TRBV27 and TRBJ2-7; 9 nucleotides align to TRBD1. CDR1 MNHEY and CDR2 SMNVEV come from the germline V gene (reference sequence). The CDR3 length is 16 residues. V trimming: 6 bases; J trimming: 1 base; junction bases outside the gene matches: 10. The CDR3 DNA sequence: TGTGCCAGCAGACCGATCGGACAGGGGCTATCCTACGAGCAGTACTTC. It specifies CASRPIGQGLSYEQYF.

J is TRBJ1-5 and V is TRBV7-2; a possible D gene is TRBD1 (6 bases). V lost 5 bases, J lost 0 bases, and 8 bases lay in between. Germline V lookup: CDR1 SGHTA, CDR2 FQGNSA. There are 14 residues in the CDR3. CDR3 nucleotides: TGTGCCAGCAGCAGGGGGGGTAGCAATCAGCCCCAGCATTTT. It translates to CASSRGGSNQPQHF.

The chain has TRBV12-5 and TRBJ2-3; a possible D gene is TRBD1 (6 bases). In germline, CDR1 is LGHNT, CDR2 FRNRAP. V lost 1 base and J lost 0, with 11 bases in between. This CDR3 comprises 16 residues. CDR3 bases: TGTGCTAGTGGTTTGGCAGGGGCGCACAGCACAGATACGCAGTATTTT. It encodes CASGLAGAHSTDTQYF. The complete variable domain, with remaining parts taken from reference TRBV12-5 and TRBJ2-3, reads DARVTQTPRHKVTEMGQEVTMRCQPILGHNTVFWYRQTMMQGLELLAYFRNRAPLDDSGMPKDRFSAEMPDATLATLKIQPSEPRDSAVYFCASGLAGAHSTDTQYFGPGTRLTVL.

This clone was picked up one time. Other DNA sequences from this sample encode an identical CDR3 as well. The V call is TRBV20-1, the J call TRBJ2-7; possibly TRBD2 for D (5 bases). CDR3 length equals 11 residues. Germline V gene data show CDR1 as DFQATT and CDR2 as SNEGSKA (reference sequence). V was clipped by 0 bases and J by 9 bases, with 9 bases between them. CDR3 sequence reads: CSARDGRGQYF. CDR3 in DNA: TGCAGTGCTAGAGATGGTCGGGGGCAGTACTTC.

The chain links TRBV5-1 to TRBJ2-7, with 10 bases aligning to TRBD1. V lost 4 bases and J lost 6; bases outside the gene matches: 10. Germline CDR1 reads SGHRS; CDR2 reads YFSETQ. The CDR3 totals 15 residues. CDR3 in DNA: TGCGCCAGCAGCCAACGACAGGGGGCTGTCTCCGAGCAGTACTTC. Protein: CASSQRQGAVSEQYF.

This chain connects TRBV7-2 to TRBJ2-3; 9 nucleotides line up with TRBD2. In germline, CDR1 is SGHTA, CDR2 FQGNSA. CDR3 length: 15 residues. V shed 5 bases, J shed 6 bases, and the junction held 9 bases outside the gene matches. For the CDR3, the DNA is TGTGCCAGCAGCACACGGCGGGGGGGCCGGGATACGCAGTATTTT. The encoded protein is CASSTRRGGRDTQYF.